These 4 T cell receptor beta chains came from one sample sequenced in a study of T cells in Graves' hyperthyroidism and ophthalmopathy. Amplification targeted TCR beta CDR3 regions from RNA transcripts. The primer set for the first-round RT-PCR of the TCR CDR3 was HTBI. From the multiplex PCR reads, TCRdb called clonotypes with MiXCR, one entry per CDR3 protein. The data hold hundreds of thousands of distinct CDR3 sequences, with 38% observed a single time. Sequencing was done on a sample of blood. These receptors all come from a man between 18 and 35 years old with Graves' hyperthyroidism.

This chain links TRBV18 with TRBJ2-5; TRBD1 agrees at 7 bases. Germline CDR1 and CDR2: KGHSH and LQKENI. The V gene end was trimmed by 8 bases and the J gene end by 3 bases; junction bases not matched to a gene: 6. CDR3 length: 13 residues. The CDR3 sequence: CASSPGQKETQYF. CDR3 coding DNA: TGTGCCAGCAGTCCGGGACAGAAAGAGACCCAGTACTTC.

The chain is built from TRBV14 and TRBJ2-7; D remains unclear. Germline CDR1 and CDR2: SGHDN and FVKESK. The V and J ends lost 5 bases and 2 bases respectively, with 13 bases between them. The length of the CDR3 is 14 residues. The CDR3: CASSSWAGAYEQYF. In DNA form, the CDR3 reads TGTGCCAGCAGCTCTTGGGCAGGCGCCTACGAGCAGTACTTC.

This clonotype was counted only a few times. In DNA form, the CDR3 reads TGTGCCAGCAGCCAGGACCGGGACAGGGGGCGCCGGCAGTACTTC. Its protein is CASSQDRDRGRRQYF. The chain joins TRBV7-9 to TRBJ2-7; 12 bases are a match to TRBD1. The V gene's germline CDR1 is SEHNR and CDR2 FQNEAQ (reference sequence). Trimming removed 5 bases from V and 9 bases from J; junction bases left unmatched: 11. The length of the CDR3 is 15 residues. Together with reference TRBV7-9 and TRBJ2-7, the CDR3 gives the full variable domain: DTGVSQNPRHKITKRGQNVTFRCDPISEHNRLYWYRQTLGQGPEFLTYFQNEAQLEKSRLLSDRFSAERPKGSFSTLEIQRTEQGDSAMYLCASSQDRDRGRRQYFGPGTRLTVT.

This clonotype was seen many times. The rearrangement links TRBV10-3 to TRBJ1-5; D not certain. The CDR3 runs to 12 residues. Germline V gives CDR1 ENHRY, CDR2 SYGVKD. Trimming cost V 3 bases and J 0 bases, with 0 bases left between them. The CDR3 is CAISDSNQPQHF. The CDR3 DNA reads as TGTGCCATCAGTGATAGCAATCAGCCCCAGCATTTT.